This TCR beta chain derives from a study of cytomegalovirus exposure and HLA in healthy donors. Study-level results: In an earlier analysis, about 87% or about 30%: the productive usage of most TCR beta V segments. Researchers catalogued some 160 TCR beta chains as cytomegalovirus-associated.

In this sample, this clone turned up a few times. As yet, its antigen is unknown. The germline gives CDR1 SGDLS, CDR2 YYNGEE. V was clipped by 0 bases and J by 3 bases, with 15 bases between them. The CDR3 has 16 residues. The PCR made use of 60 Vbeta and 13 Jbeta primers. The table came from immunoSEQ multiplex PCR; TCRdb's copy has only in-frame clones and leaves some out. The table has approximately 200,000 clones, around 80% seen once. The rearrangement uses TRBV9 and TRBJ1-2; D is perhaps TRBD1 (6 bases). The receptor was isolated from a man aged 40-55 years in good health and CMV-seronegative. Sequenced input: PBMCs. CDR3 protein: CASSVDLVGGHYGYTF. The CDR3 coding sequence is TGTGCCAGCAGCGTAGACTTGGTAGGGGGACACTATGGCTACACCTTC. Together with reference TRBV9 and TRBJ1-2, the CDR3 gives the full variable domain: DSGVTQTPKHLITATGQRVTLRCSPRSGDLSVYWYQQSLDQGLQFLIQYYNGEERAKGNILERFSAQQFPDLHSELNLSSLELGDSALYFCASSVDLVGGHYGYTFGSGTRLTVV.